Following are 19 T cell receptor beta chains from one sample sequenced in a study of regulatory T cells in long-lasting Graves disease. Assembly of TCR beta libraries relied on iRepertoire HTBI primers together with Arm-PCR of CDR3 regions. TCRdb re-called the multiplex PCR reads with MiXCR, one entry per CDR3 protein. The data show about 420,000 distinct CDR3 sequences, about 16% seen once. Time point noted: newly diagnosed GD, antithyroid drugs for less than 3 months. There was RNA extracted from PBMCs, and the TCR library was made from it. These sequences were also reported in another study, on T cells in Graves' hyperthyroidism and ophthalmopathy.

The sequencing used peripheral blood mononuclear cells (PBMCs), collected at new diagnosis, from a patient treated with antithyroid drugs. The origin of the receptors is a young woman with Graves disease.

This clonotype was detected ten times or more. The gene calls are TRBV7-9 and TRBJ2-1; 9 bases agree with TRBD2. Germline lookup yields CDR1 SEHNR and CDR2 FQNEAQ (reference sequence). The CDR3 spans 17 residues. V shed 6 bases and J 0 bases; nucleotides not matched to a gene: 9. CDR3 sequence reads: CASRSGTSRNSYNEQFF. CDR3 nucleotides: TGTGCCAGCAGATCCGGGACTAGCAGAAACTCCTACAATGAGCAGTTCTTC.

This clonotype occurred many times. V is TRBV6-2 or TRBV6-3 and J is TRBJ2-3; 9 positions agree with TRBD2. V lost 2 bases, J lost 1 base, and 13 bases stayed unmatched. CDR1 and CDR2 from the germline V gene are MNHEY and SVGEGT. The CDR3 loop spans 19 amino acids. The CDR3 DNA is TGTGCCAGCAGTTACCTCTCCGGAGGGCTAGCGGGACGCACAGATACGCAGTATTTT. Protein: CASSYLSGGLAGRTDTQYF.

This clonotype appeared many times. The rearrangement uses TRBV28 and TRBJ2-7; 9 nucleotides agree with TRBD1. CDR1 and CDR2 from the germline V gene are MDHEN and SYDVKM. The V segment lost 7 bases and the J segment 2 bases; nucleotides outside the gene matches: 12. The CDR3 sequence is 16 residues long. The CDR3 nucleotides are TGTGCCAGCAAGACAGGGGGGGTGGCCGCGGCCTACGAGCAGTACTTC. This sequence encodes CASKTGGVAAAYEQYF.

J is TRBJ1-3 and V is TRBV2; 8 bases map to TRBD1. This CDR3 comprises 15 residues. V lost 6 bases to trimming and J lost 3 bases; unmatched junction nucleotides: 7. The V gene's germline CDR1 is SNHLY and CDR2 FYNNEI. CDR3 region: CASRETGGNGNTIYF. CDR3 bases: TGTGCCAGCAGGGAAACAGGGGGTAATGGAAACACCATATATTTT.

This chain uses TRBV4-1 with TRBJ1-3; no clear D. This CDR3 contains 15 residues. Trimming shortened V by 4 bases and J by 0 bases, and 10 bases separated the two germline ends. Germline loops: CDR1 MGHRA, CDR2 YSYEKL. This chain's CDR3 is CASSLAESSGNTIYF. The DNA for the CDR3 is TGCGCCAGCAGCCTCGCTGAGAGCTCTGGAAACACCATATATTTT.

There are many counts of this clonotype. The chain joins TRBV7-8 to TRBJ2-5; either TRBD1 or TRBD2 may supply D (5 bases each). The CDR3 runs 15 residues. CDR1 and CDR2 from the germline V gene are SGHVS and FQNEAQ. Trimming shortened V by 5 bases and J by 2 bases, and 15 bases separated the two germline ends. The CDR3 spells CASSQFGAGQETQYF. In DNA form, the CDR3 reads TGTGCCAGCAGCCAGTTCGGGGCAGGGCAAGAGACCCAGTACTTC.

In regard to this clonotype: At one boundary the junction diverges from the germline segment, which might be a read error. Here the CDR3 reads CATSDPSSGRGEAQYF. The CDR3, as DNA: TGTGCCACCAGTGATCCCTCTAGCGGGAGAGGAGAGGCCCAGTACTTC. V usage is TRBV24-1 and J usage is TRBJ2-3, with 10 nucleotides matching TRBD2. The DNA end is a closer match to TRBJ2-5, so the J assignment may be wrong. Germline CDR1 is KGHDR and CDR2 is SFDVKD. This CDR3 spans 16 amino acids.

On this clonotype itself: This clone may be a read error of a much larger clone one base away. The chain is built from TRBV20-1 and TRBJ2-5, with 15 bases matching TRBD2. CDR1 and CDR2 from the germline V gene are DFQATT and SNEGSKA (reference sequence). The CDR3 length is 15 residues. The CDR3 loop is CSARYGTSGRNEQSF. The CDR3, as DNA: TGCAGTGCTAGATATGGGACTAGCGGGAGGAATGAGCAGTCCTTC.

The CDR3 DNA sequence: TGTGCCAGCAGCCATGCGCCCAGACTAGCGGGAGGCACAGATACGCAGTATTTT. Translating gives CASSHAPRLAGGTDTQYF. This sequence joins TRBV7-3 and TRBJ2-3, with TRBD2 matching 12 bases. After removal of 5 bases from V and 1 base from J, the junction contained 10 bases not matched to a gene. In germline, CDR1 is SGHTA, CDR2 FQGTGA. The CDR3 has 18 residues.

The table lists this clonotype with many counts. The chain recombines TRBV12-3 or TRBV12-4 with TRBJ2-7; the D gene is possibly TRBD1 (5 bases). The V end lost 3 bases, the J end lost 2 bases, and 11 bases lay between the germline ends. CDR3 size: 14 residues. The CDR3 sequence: CASSFRAGPYEQYF. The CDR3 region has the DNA TGTGCCAGCAGTTTCCGCGCAGGGCCCTACGAGCAGTACTTC.

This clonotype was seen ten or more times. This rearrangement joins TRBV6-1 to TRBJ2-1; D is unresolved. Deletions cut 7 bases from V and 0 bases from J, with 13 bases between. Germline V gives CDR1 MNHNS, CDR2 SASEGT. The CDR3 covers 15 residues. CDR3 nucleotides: TGTGCCAGCACCAAAGCAGGCCCCTCCTACAATGAGCAGTTCTTC. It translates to CASTKAGPSYNEQFF.

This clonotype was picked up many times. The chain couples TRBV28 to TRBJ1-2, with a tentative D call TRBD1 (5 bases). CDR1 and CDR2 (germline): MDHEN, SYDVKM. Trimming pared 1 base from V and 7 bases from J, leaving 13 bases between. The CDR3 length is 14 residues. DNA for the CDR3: TGTGCCAGCAGTTTATTGTTTAGGGGTTCTGGCTACACCTTC. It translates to CASSLLFRGSGYTF.

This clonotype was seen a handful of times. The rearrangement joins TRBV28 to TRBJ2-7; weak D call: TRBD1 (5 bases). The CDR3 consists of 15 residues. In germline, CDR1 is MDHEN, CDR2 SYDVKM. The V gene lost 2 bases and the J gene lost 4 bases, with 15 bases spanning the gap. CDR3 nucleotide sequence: TGTGCCAGCAGTTTAAGCCCAGGGTGGGTTTACGAGCAGTACTTC. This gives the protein CASSLSPGWVYEQYF.

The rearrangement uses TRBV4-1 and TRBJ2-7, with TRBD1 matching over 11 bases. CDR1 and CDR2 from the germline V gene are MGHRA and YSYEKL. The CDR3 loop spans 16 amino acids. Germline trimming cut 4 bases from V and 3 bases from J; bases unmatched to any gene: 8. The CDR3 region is CASSREPGQGVYEQYF. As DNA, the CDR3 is TGCGCCAGCAGCCGGGAACCGGGACAGGGGGTCTACGAGCAGTACTTC.

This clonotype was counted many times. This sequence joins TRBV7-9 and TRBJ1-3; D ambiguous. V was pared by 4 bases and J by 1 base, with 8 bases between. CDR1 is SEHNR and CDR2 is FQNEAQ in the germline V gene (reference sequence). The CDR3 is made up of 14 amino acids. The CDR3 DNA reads TGTGCCAGCAGCTCCCGTACTTCTGGAAACACCATATATTTT. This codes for CASSSRTSGNTIYF.

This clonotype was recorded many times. CDR3 protein: CASSPPGLAGVTGELFF. DNA for the CDR3: TGTGCCAGCAGCCCTCCGGGACTAGCGGGAGTTACCGGGGAGCTGTTTTTT. This chain uses TRBV7-3 with TRBJ2-2, with TRBD2 matching 14 bases. Germline CDR1 is SGHTA and CDR2 is FQGTGA. V shed 5 bases and J 5 bases; nucleotides not matched to a gene: 7. CDR3 size: 17 residues.

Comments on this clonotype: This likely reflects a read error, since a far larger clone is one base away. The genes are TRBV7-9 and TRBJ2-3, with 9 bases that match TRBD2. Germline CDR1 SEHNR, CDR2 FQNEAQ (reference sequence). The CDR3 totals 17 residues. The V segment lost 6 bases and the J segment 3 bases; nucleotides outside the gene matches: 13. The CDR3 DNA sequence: TGTGCCAGCAGTTTATCGATTAGCGGGAGTCCGACAGATACGCAGTATTTT. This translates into CASSLSISGSPTDTQYF.

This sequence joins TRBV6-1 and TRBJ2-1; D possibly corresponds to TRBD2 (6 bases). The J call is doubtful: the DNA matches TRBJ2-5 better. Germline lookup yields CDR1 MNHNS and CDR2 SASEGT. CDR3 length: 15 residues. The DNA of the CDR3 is TGTGCCAGCACTGCGCGGGACCTTGGAGGGGAGACCCAGTACTTC. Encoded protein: CASTARDLGGETQYF.

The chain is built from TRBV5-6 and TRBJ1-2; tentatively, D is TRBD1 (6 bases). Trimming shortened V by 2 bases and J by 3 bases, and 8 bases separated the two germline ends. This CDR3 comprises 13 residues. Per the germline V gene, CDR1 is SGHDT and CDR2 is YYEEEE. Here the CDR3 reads CASSFEGDYGYTF. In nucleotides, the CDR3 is TGTGCCAGCAGCTTCGAGGGGGACTATGGCTACACCTTC.